This T cell receptor beta chain was observed in a study of shared clonotypes between healthy human individuals. Whole-study results and caveats: Donor clonotype sharing was expected to depend on sequencing depth. Clonotypes that were shared across a handful of donors made up approximately 5% of naive CD4 clonotypes. Naive subsets typically showed greater estimated richness than memory subsets.

Donors included only healthy HIV-negative adults lacking recent acute infections or vaccinations. Sequenced by immunoSEQ multiplex PCR; TCRdb stores in-frame clones only, minus some. The data show fewer than 1.6 million clones, less than 99% seen once. The CDR3 is 12 residues long. Germline V gene lookup returns CDR1 MNHNY and CDR2 SVGAGI (reference sequence). Deletions cut 0 bases from V and 7 bases from J, with 4 bases between. Comments on this clone: Its antigen is undetermined.

The chain has TRBV6-6 and TRBJ2-1; D uncertain. The source of this sequence is a man aged 25 to 40 in good health. Sequencing input: naive CD4+ T cells sorted from blood. The sample's subset: CD45RA+ positively selected. The CDR3 here is CASSYSPNEQFF. CDR3 nucleotide sequence: TGTGCCAGCAGTTACTCTCCGAATGAGCAGTTCTTC.